The entry that follows covers one TCR beta chain sequence. MiXCR, run by TCRdb on the 5' RACE reads, gives a single entry per CDR3 protein. The repertoire includes roughly 68,000 distinct CDR3 sequences, under 25% of them detected once, and about 1.5% sits in the top ten. With V trimmed by 5 bases and J by 0 bases, 4 bases remained unmatched. The CDR3 has 16 amino acids. This record comes from a study of HIV-infected patients and healthy controls. The TCR originated in a human donor in good health. The material sequenced was CD4+ T cells from blood. This chain uses TRBV12-3 or TRBV12-4 with TRBJ1-6; TRBD1 matches 7 bases. CDR3 DNA sequence: TGTGCCAGCAGTCCAGGGGGGATCTCCTATAATTCACCCCTCCACTTT. As protein: CASSPGGISYNSPLHF.